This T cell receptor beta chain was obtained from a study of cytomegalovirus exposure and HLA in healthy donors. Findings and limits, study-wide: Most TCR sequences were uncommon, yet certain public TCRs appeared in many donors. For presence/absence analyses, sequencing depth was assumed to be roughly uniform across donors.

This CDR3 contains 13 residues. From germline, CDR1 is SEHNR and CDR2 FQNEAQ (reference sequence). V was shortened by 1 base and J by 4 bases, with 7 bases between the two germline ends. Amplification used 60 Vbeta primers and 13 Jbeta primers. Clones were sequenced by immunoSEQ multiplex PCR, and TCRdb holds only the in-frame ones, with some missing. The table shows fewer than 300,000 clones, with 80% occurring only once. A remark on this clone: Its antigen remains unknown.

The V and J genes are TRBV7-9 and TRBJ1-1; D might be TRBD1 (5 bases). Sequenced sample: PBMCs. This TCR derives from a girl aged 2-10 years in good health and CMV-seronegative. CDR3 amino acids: CASSLGGSTEAFF. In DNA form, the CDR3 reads TGTGCCAGCAGCTTAGGGGGCTCCACTGAAGCTTTCTTT.